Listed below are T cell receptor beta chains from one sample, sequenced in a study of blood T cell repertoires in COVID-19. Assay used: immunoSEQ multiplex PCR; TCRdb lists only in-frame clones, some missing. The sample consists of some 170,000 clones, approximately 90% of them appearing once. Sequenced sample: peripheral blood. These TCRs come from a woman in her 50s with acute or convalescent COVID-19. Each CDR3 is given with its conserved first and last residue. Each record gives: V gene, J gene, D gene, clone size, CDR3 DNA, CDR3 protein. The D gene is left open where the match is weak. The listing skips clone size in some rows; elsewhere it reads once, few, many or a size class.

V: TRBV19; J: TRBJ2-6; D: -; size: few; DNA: TGTGCCAGTACCAGGCAGGGATACGGGGCCAACGTCCTGACTTTC; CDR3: CASTRQGYGANVLTF
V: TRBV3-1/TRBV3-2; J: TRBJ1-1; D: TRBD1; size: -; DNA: TGTGCCAGCAGTAACAGGGGGGGGAACACTGAAGCTTTCTTT; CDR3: CASSNRGGNTEAFF
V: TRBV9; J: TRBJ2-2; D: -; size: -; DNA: TGTGCCAGCAGCGTACACTTGCCCGGGGAGCTGTTTTTT; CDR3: CASSVHLPGELFF
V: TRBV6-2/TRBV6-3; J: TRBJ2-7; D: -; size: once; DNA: TGTGCCAGCAGTCCGGACAGCCCCTACGAGCAGTACTTC; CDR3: CASSPDSPYEQYF
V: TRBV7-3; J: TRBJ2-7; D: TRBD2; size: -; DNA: TGTGCCAGCAGCCCAAGTTCGGGGGGGCCCTACGAGCAGTACTTC; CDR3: CASSPSSGGPYEQYF
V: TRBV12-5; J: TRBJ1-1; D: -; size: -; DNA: TGTGCTAGTGGTTTGGGACAAAACGAAGCTTTCTTT; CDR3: CASGLGQNEAFF
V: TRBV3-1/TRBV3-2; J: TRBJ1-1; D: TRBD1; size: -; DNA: TGTGCCAGCAGCCAAGGGTCGGCAGGGGGCTACACTGAAGCTTTCTTT; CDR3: CASSQGSAGGYTEAFF
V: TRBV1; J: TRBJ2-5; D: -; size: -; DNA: TGCACCAGCAGCCCCTCGACTAGCACCCAGACCCAGTACTTC; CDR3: CTSSPSTSTQTQYF
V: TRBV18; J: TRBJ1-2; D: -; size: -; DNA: TGTGCCAGCTCCACATCAGGTTTAGACTATGGCTACACCTTC; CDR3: CASSTSGLDYGYTF
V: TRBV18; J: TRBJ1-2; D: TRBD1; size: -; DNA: TGTGCCAGCTCACCAGAGGGACAGGGGAACTATGGCTACACCTTC; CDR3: CASSPEGQGNYGYTF
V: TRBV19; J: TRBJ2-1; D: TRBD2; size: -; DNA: TGTGCCAGTAGTATCATTAGCGGGGGATACAATGAGCAGTTCTTC; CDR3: CASSIISGGYNEQFF
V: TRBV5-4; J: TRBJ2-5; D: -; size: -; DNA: TGTGCCAGCAGCTTGTTGTACTCGGAAGAGACCCAGTACTTC; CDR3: CASSLLYSEETQYF
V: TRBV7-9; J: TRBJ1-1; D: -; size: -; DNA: TGTGCCAGCAGCTTAGGGAACGGGGTTGGAGTAGCTTTCTTT; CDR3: CASSLGNGVGVAFF
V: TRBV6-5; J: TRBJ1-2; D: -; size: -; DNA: TGTGCCAGCAGTTTCAGGGGAGCAGGCTACACCTTC; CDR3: CASSFRGAGYTF
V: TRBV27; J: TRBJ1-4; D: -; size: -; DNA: TGTGCCAGTGGAGTAAGAAATGGAGAGGGAAAACTGTTTTTT; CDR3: CASGVRNGEGKLFF
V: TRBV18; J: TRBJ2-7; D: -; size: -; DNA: TGTGCCAGCTCACCACTCCCGGGAGTGACCTACGAGCAGTACTTC; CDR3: CASSPLPGVTYEQYF
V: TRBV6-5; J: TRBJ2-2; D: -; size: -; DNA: TGTGCCAGCCAAACGGAGAGGGCCGGGGAGCTGTTTTTT; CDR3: CASQTERAGELFF